Here is one T cell receptor (beta chain) with its context. This CDR3 spans 15 amino acids. With 1 base removed from V and 2 bases from J, the gap between germline ends came to 11 bases. The V gene's germline CDR1 is MNHEY and CDR2 SVGEGT. RNA transcripts served as the template for amplifying TCR beta CDR3 regions. The HTBI primer set drove a first-round RT-PCR of the TCR CDR3. TCRdb reanalysed the multiplex PCR reads using MiXCR and keeps one entry per CDR3 protein. The top ten hold 15% of the sample, which has about 350,000 distinct CDR3 sequences, approximately 18% seen once. The data were obtained in a study of T cells in Graves' hyperthyroidism and ophthalmopathy.

The sample comprised blood. The chain carries TRBV6-2 or TRBV6-3 and TRBJ1-1, with D perhaps matching TRBD1 (5 bases). The TCR comes from a woman between 35 and 50 years old with Graves' ophthalmopathy. CDR3 coding DNA: TGTGCCAGCAGTTACTGGGGCAGGCGAAACACTGAAGCTTTCTTT. This sequence encodes CASSYWGRRNTEAFF.